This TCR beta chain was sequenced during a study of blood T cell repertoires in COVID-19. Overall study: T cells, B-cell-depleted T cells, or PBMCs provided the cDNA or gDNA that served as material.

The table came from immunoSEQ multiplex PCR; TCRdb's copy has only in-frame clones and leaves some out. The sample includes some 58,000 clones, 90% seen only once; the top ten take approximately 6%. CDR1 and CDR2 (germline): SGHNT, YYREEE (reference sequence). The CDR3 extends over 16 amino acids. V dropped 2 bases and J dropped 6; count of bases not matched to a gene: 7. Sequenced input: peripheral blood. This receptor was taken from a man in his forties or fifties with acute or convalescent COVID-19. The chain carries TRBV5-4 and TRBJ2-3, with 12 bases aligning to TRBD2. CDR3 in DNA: TGTGCCAGCAGCTTTACTAGCGGGAGGACCTGGGATACGCAGTATTTT. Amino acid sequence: CASSFTSGRTWDTQYF. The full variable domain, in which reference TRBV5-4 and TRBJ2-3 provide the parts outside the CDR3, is ETGVTQSPTHLIKTRGQQVTLRCSSQSGHNTVSWYQQALGQGPQFIFQYYREEENGRGNFPPRFSGLQFPNYSSELNVNALELDDSALYLCASSFTSGRTWDTQYFGPGTRLTVL.